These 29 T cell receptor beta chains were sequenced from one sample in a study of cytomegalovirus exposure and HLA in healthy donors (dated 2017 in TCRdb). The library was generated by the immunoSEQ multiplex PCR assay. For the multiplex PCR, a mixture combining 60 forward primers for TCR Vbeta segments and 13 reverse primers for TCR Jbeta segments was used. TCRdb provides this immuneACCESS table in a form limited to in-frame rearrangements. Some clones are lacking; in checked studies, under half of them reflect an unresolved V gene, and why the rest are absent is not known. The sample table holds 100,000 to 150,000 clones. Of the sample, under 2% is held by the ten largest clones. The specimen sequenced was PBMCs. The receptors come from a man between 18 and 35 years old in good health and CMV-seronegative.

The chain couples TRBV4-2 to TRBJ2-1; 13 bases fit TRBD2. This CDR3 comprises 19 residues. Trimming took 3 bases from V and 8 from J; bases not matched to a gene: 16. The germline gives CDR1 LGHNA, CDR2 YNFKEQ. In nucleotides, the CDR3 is TGTGCCAGCAGCCAGGAACTAGCGGGAGGGGCTGTGGTCGCCCATGAGCAGTTCTTC. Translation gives CASSQELAGGAVVAHEQFF.

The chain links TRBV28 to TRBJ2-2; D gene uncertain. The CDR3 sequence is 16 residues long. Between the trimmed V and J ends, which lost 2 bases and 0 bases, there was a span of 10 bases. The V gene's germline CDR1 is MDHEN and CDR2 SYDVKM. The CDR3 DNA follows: TGTGCCAGCAGTTTACGGGTAGACGCGAACACCGGGGAGCTGTTTTTT. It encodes CASSLRVDANTGELFF.

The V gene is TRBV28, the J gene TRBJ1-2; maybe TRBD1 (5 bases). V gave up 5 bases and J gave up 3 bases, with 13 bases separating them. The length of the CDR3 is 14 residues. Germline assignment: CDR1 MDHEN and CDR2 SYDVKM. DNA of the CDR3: TGTGCCAGCAGTCCGGACACGACTTACTATGGCTACACCTTC. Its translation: CASSPDTTYYGYTF.

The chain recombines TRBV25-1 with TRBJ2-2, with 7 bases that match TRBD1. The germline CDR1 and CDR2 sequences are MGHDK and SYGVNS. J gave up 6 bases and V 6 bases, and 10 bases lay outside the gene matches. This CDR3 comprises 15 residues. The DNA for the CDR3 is TGTGCCAGCAGAGAGGGACAGACTGACGCCGGGGAGCTGTTTTTT. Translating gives CASREGQTDAGELFF.

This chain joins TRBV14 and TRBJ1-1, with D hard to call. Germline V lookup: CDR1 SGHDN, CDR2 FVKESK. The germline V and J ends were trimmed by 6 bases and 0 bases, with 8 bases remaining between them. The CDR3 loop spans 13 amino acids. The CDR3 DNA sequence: TGTGCCAGCAGTCTACAGATGAACACTGAAGCTTTCTTT. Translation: CASSLQMNTEAFF.

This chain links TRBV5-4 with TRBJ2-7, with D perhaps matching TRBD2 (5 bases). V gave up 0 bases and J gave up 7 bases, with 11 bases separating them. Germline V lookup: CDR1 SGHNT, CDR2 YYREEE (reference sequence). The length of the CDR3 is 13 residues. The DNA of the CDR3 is TGTGCCAGCAGCTTGGCCACTTGGGAGGAGCAGTACTTC. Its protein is CASSLATWEEQYF.

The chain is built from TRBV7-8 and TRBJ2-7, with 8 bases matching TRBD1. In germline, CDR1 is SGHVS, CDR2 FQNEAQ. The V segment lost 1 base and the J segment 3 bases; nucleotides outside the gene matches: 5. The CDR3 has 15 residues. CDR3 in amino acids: CASSLEGTGYYEQYF. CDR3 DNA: TGTGCCAGCAGCTTAGAAGGGACAGGATACTACGAGCAGTACTTC.

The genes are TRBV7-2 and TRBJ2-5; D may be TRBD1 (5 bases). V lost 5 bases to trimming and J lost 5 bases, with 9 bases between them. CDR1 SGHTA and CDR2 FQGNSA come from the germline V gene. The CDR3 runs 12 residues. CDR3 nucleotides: TGTGCCAGCAGCCAGGGTCGGGAGACCCAGTACTTC. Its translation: CASSQGRETQYF.

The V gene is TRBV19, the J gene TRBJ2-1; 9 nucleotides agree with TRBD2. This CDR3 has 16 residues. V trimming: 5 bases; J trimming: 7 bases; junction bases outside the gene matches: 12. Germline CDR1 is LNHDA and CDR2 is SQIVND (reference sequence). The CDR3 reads CASSLTGGRARNEQFF. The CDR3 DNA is TGTGCCAGTAGTCTCACTGGCGGGAGGGCACGGAATGAGCAGTTCTTC.

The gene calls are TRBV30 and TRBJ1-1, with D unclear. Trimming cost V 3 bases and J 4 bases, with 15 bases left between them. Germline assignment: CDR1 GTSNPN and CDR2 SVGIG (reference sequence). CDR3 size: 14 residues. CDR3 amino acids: CAWRWATAFTEAFF. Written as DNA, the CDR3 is TGTGCCTGGAGGTGGGCTACGGCTTTCACTGAAGCTTTCTTT.

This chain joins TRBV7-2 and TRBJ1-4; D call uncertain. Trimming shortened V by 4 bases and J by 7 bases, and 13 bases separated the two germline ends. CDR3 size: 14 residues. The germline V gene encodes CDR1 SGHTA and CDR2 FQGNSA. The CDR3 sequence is CASSSKRFVEKLFF. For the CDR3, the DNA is TGTGCCAGCAGCTCGAAGAGGTTCGTTGAAAAACTGTTTTTT.

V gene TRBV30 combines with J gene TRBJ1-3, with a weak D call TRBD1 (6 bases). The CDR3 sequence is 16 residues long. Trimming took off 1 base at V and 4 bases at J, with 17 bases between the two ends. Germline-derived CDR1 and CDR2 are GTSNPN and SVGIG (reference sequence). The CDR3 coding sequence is TGTGCCTGGAGTGGCGCCAACCGGGACAAAGGAAACACCATATATTTT. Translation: CAWSGANRDKGNTIYF.

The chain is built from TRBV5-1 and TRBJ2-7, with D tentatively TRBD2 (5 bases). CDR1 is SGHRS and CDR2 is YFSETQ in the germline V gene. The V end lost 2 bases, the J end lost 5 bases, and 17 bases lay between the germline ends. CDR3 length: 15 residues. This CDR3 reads CASSLGNVGSHEQYF. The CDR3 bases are TGCGCCAGCAGCTTAGGCAACGTGGGGAGCCACGAGCAGTACTTC.

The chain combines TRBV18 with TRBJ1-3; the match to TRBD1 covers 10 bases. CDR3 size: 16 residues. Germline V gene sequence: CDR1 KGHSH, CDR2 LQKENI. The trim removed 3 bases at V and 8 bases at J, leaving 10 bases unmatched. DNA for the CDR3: TGTGCCAGCTCACCGGTTCCGGGACAGGGGAGGCACACCATATATTTT. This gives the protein CASSPVPGQGRHTIYF.

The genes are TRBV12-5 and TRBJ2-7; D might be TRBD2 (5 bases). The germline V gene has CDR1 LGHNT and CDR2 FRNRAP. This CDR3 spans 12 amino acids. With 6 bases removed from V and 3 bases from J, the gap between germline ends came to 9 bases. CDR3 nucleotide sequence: TGTGCTAGTGGCCTCGGGGTCTACGAGCAGTACTTC. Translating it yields CASGLGVYEQYF.

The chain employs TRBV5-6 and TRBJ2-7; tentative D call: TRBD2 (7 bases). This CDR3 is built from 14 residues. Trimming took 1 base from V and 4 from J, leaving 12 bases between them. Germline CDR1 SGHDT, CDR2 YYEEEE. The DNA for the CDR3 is TGTGCCAGCAGCTTGTGGGGGGGCGCGTACGAGCAGTACTTC. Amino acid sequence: CASSLWGGAYEQYF. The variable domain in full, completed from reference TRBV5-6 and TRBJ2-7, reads DAGVTQSPTHLIKTRGQQVTLRCSPKSGHDTVSWYQQALGQGPQFIFQYYEEEERQRGNFPDRFSGHQFPNYSSELNVNALLLGDSALYLCASSLWGGAYEQYFGPGTRLTVT.

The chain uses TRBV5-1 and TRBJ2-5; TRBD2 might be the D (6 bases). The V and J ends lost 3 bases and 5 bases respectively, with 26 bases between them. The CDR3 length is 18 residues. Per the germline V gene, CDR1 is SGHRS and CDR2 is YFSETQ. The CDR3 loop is CASSSYTPPREAGETQYF. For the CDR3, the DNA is TGCGCCAGCAGCTCGTATACACCGCCCAGGGAGGCGGGGGAGACCCAGTACTTC.

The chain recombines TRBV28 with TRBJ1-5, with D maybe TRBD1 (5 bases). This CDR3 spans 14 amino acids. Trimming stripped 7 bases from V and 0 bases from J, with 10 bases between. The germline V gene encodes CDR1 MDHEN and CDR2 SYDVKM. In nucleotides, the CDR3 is TGTGCCAGCACCCAGGACAATAGCAATCAGCCCCAGCATTTT. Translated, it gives CASTQDNSNQPQHF.

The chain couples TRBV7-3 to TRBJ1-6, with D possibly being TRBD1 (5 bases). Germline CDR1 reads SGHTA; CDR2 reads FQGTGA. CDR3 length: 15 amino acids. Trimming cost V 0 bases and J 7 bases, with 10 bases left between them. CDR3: CASSLTVSGNSPLHF. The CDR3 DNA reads TGTGCCAGCAGCTTAACGGTATCAGGGAATTCACCCCTCCACTTT. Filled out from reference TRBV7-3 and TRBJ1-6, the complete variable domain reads GAGVSQTPSNKVTEKGKYVELRCDPISGHTALYWYRQSLGQGPEFLIYFQGTGAADDSGLPNDRFFAVRPEGSVSTLKIQRTERGDSAVYLCASSLTVSGNSPLHFGNGTRLTVT.

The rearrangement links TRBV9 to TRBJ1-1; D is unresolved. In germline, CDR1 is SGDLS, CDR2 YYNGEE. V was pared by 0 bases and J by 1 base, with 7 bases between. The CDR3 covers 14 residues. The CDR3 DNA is TGTGCCAGCAGCGTAGTGGAGGGGAACACTGAAGCTTTCTTT. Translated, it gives CASSVVEGNTEAFF.

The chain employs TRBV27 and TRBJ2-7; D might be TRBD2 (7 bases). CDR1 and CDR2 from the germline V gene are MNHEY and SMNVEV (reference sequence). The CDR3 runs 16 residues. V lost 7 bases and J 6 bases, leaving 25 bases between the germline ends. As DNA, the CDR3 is TGTGCCAGCAAAGTCCGGGGGGCAGCTCAGGTGGGCGAGCAGTACTTC. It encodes CASKVRGAAQVGEQYF.

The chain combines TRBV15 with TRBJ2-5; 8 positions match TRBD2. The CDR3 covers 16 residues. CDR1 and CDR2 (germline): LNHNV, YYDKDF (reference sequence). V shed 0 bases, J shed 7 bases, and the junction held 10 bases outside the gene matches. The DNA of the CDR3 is TGTGCCACCAGCAGAGATCGAGGGAAGGCGGGGGGGACCCAGTACTTC. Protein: CATSRDRGKAGGTQYF.

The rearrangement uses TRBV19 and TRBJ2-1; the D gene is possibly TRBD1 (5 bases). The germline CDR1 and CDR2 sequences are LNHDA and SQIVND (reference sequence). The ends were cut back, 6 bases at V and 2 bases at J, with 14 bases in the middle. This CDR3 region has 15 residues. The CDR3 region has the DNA TGTGCCAGTAGCGTTACAGGACCTACCTACAATGAGCAGTTCTTC. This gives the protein CASSVTGPTYNEQFF.

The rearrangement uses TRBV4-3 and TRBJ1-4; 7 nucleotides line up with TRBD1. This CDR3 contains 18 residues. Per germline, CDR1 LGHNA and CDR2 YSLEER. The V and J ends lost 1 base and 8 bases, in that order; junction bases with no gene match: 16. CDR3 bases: TGCGCCAGCAGCCAAGTTCCCGGGAGAGGGACAGTGGGAGAAAAACTGTTTTTT. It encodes CASSQVPGRGTVGEKLFF.

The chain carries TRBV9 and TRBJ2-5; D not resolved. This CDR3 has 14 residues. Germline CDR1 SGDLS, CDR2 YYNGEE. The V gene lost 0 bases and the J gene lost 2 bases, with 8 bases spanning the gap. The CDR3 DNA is TGTGCCAGCAGCGTAGACCAGTCGCAAGAGACCCAGTACTTC. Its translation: CASSVDQSQETQYF.

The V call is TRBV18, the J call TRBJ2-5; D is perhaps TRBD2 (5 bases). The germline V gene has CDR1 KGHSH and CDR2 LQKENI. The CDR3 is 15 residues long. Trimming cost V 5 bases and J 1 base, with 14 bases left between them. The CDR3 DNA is TGTGCCAGCTCAGACGGGAAAGGTCCCCAAGAGACCCAGTACTTC. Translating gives CASSDGKGPQETQYF.

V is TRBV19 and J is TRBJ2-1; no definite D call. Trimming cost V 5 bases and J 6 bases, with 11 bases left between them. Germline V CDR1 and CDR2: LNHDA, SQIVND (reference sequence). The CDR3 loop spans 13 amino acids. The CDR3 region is CASSPSPGNEQFF. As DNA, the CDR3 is TGTGCCAGTAGTCCCAGCCCGGGCAATGAGCAGTTCTTC.

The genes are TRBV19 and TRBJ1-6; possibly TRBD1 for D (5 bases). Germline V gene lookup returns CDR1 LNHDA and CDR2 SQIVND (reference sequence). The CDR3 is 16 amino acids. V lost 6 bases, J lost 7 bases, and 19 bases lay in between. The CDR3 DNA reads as TGTGCCAGTAGCAAGCAATTGTCGGGGGGGAATTCACCCCTCCACTTT. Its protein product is CASSKQLSGGNSPLHF.

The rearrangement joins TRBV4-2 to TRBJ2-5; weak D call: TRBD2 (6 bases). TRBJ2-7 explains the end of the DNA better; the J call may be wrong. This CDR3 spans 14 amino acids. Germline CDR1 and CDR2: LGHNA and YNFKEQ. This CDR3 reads CASSHLTSSYEQYF. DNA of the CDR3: TGTGCCAGCAGCCACCTGACTAGCTCCTACGAGCAGTACTTC.